The 15 T cell receptor beta chains below all came from one sample that was sequenced in a study of blood T cell repertoires in COVID-19. Produced via immunoSEQ multiplex PCR; TCRdb's table is partial and in-frame only. The sample has 95,000 to 100,000 clones; about 90% are singletons. Sequenced: peripheral blood. These receptors were collected from a woman in her 30s with acute or convalescent COVID-19.

The rearrangement uses TRBV25-1 and TRBJ2-7; TRBD1 might be the D (6 bases). V was clipped by 1 base and J by 2 bases, with 12 bases between them. The CDR3 has 15 residues. The germline gives CDR1 MGHDK, CDR2 SYGVNS. CDR3 residues: CASSEFDRIPYEQYF. The CDR3 DNA follows: TGTGCCAGCAGTGAATTCGACAGGATCCCCTACGAGCAGTACTTC.

V is TRBV4-2 and J is TRBJ2-7; tentative D call: TRBD1 (6 bases). CDR3 length equals 15 residues. In germline, CDR1 is LGHNA, CDR2 YNFKEQ. V was cut by 0 bases and J by 7 bases, with 16 bases left in between. DNA of the CDR3: TGTGCCAGCAGCCAAGAGGTGGACAGCCTAGGTGAGCAGTACTTC. Amino acid sequence: CASSQEVDSLGEQYF.

V usage is TRBV9 and J usage is TRBJ2-5, with a possible D match to TRBD1 (8 bases). The CDR3 has 15 amino acids. Germline assignment: CDR1 SGDLS and CDR2 YYNGEE. V was clipped by 5 bases and J by 0 bases, with 14 bases between them. The CDR3 sequence is CASSYTGGDQETQYF. The CDR3 coding sequence is TGTGCCAGCAGTTACACAGGGGGGGACCAAGAGACCCAGTACTTC.

This chain links TRBV7-9 with TRBJ1-1, with TRBD1 as a possible D gene (6 bases). V was clipped by 5 bases and J by 7 bases, with 17 bases between them. Germline loops: CDR1 SEHNR, CDR2 FQNEAQ (reference sequence). The CDR3 is 14 residues long. This chain's CDR3 is CASSVQGTSVEAFF. DNA of the CDR3: TGTGCCAGCAGCGTACAGGGCACATCCGTTGAAGCTTTCTTT.

V usage is TRBV4-1 and J usage is TRBJ1-2; no firm D call. The germline V and J ends were trimmed by 0 bases and 3 bases, with 14 bases remaining between them. This CDR3 contains 16 residues. CDR1 is MGHRA, CDR2 YSYEKL, per germline. The DNA of the CDR3 is TGCGCCAGCAGCCAAGATGTCGGTTCCCGAGACTATGGCTACACCTTC. Translated: CASSQDVGSRDYGYTF.

The chain couples TRBV7-8 to TRBJ2-2; 9 bases are shared with TRBD1. V lost 4 bases and J lost 5; bases outside the gene matches: 5. This CDR3 spans 15 amino acids. Germline lookup yields CDR1 SGHVS and CDR2 FQNEAQ. The DNA for the CDR3 is TGTGCCAGCAGCTGGGACAGGGCCATGACCGGGGAGCTGTTTTTT. Its protein is CASSWDRAMTGELFF.

The V and J genes are TRBV6-1 and TRBJ1-5; D is unresolved. V lost 0 bases to trimming and J lost 1 base, with 13 bases between them. Germline CDR1 reads MNHNS; CDR2 reads SASEGT. The CDR3 extends over 17 amino acids. This CDR3 is CASSEARGLSSNQPQHF. CDR3 DNA sequence: TGTGCCAGCAGTGAAGCGCGAGGTTTATCCAGCAATCAGCCCCAGCATTTT.

CDR3 region: CASTGASLNYGYTF. DNA of the CDR3: TGTGCCAGCACAGGGGCCAGTTTAAACTATGGCTACACCTTC. V usage is TRBV2 and J usage is TRBJ1-2, with D possibly being TRBD1 (6 bases). With 7 bases removed from V and 2 bases from J, the gap between germline ends came to 14 bases. Germline assignment: CDR1 SNHLY and CDR2 FYNNEI. The CDR3 is 14 amino acids.

Only a few counts were recorded for this clone. The chain joins TRBV28 to TRBJ1-6; no clear D. The CDR3 extends over 15 amino acids. With 3 bases removed from V and 5 bases from J, the gap between germline ends came to 11 bases. Germline V gene data show CDR1 as MDHEN and CDR2 as SYDVKM. This CDR3 reads CASSFPGLDNSPLHF. As DNA, the CDR3 is TGTGCCAGCAGTTTCCCTGGACTAGATAATTCACCCCTCCACTTT.

The V and J genes are TRBV4-1 and TRBJ1-5; D gene unclear. The V gene lost 0 bases and the J gene lost 2 bases, with 8 bases spanning the gap. The CDR3 is 15 residues long. Germline CDR1 reads MGHRA; CDR2 reads YSYEKL. This CDR3 is CASSQDSMGNQPQHF. Written as DNA, the CDR3 is TGCGCCAGCAGCCAAGATAGTATGGGCAATCAGCCCCAGCATTTT.

As regards this clone: The junction does not match germline at one end; this may be a read error. The chain is built from TRBV9 and TRBJ1-2; D uncertain. The CDR3 length is 14 residues. Germline V gives CDR1 SGDLS, CDR2 YYNGEE. The CDR3 DNA sequence: TGTGCCAGCAGCGTAGAAGAATGGCGCGGGATGGGGTCCTTC. This translates into CASSVEEWRGMGSF. The full variable domain, rest sourced from reference TRBV9 and TRBJ1-2, is DSGVTQTPKHLITATGQRVTLRCSPRSGDLSVYWYQQSLDQGLQFLIQYYNGEERAKGNILERFSAQQFPDLHSELNLSSLELGDSALYFCASSVEEWRGMGSFGSGTRLTVV.

This sequence joins TRBV7-8 and TRBJ1-5, with D uncertain. From germline, CDR1 is SGHVS and CDR2 FQNEAQ. V was clipped by 1 base and J by 3 bases, with 10 bases between them. The length of the CDR3 is 15 residues. CDR3 amino acids: CASSLGPGLNQPQHF. CDR3 bases: TGTGCCAGCAGCTTAGGGCCGGGTCTCAATCAGCCCCAGCATTTT.

V is TRBV2 and J is TRBJ1-3; D unresolved. The CDR3 totals 12 residues. The V gene's germline CDR1 is SNHLY and CDR2 FYNNEI. V gave up 7 bases and J gave up 4 bases, with 8 bases separating them. The chain's CDR3 is CASTVEGNTIYF. The CDR3 region has the DNA TGTGCCAGCACCGTAGAAGGAAACACCATATATTTT. The full variable domain, its missing parts supplied by reference TRBV2 and TRBJ1-3, is EPEVTQTPSHQVTQMGQEVILRCVPISNHLYFYWYRQILGQKVEFLVSFYNNEISEKSEIFDDQFSVERPDGSNFTLKIRSTKLEDSAMYFCASTVEGNTIYFGEGSWLTVV.

This clone was recorded only once. V usage is TRBV6-1 and J usage is TRBJ1-1, with D uncertain. The germline CDR1 and CDR2 sequences are MNHNS and SASEGT. This CDR3 comprises 15 residues. V lost 1 base to trimming and J lost 5 bases, with 14 bases between them. CDR3 DNA sequence: TGTGCCAGCAGTGAAGGTACTAAATCCCTGACTGAAGCTTTCTTT. It codes for CASSEGTKSLTEAFF.

The rearrangement links TRBV2 to TRBJ1-6; no reliable D call. Germline lookup yields CDR1 SNHLY and CDR2 FYNNEI. V shed 0 bases and J shed 14 bases, with 11 bases lying between them. The CDR3 consists of 13 residues. CDR3 bases: TGTGCCAGCAGTGAAGCGCTTAGACTTTCCCTCCACTTT. Amino acid sequence: CASSEALRLSLHF.